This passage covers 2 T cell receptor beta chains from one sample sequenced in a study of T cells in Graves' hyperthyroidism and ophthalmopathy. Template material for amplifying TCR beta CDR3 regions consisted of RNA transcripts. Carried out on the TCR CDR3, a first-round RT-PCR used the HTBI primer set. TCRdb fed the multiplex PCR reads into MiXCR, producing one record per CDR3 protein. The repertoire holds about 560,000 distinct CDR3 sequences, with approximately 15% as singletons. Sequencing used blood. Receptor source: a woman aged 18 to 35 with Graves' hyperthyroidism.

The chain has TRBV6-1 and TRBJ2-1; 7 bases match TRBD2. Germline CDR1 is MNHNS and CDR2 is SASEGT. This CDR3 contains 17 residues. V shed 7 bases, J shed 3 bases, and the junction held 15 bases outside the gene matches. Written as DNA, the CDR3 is TGTGCCAGCACGGTTTTTGTTTTGGCTAGCGGCTACAATGAGCAGTTCTTC. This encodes CASTVFVLASGYNEQFF.

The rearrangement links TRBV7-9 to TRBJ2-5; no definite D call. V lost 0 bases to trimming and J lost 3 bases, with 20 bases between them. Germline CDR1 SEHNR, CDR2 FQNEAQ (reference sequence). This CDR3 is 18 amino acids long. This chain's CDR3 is CASSLALSPLRREETQYF. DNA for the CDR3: TGTGCCAGCAGCTTAGCATTGTCTCCTCTCAGGCGAGAAGAGACCCAGTACTTC.